This T cell receptor (beta chain) originates from a study of T cells after yellow fever vaccination. Study details: Any fraction with a low cell number was prepared using SMART-Seq v4 Ultra Low Input. Notes on the study in general: Most primary-vaccination clones recurred post-booster (under 98% CD4, around 90% CD8). Abundant contaminating clonotypes from the bulk population could appear in FACS-sorted repertoires.

Concerning this clonotype itself: What it recognizes is unknown.

V trimming: 4 bases; J trimming: 3 bases; junction bases outside the gene matches: 2. Germline V gene sequence: CDR1 SGHVS, CDR2 FNYEAQ. The CDR3 spans 14 residues. Template switching with 5'RACE generated the TCR cDNA and added a universal primer site and UMIs. TCRdb re-called the 5' RACE reads through MiXCR, storing one row per CDR3 protein. The table lists hundreds of thousands of distinct CDR3 sequences, 9% to 15% of them singletons. This receptor was identified in a man aged 30-40 years who received the YFV17D yellow fever vaccine. The chain has TRBV7-6 and TRBJ2-3; 9 bases align to TRBD2. This material consisted of PBMCs, taken on the day of the yellow fever booster vaccination. This chain's CDR3 is CASSSLAGTDTQYF. As DNA, the CDR3 is TGTGCCAGCAGCTCCCTAGCGGGAACAGATACGCAGTATTTT.